This T cell receptor (beta chain) came from a study of radiation and T cells in renal cell carcinoma. Whole-study results and caveats: From baseline, blood top tumor clonotypes peaked at 2 weeks post-radiation.

Time point in this sample: blood 4 weeks post-SBRT, at nephrectomy. The treatment: 15 Gy SBRT to primary tumor, nephrectomy 4 weeks later. Nephrectomy followed 15 Gy stereotactic body radiation by 4 weeks. Blood was sampled at baseline, 2 weeks and 4 weeks after SBRT. The patient's renal cell carcinoma had clear cell pathology. Note on this clone: What it recognizes is unknown.

Trimming pared 3 bases from V and 6 bases from J, leaving 17 bases between. The CDR3 is 16 amino acids. Germline V gene sequence: CDR1 SEHNR, CDR2 FQNEAQ (reference sequence). TCRdb's copy holds only in-frame clones and misses some; the assay was immunoSEQ multiplex PCR. The sample records about 62,000 clones, about 74% being singletons. Here the sequenced sample was blood, taken from a patient whose treatment included radiotherapy and nephrectomy. This chain joins TRBV7-9 and TRBJ2-2; D perhaps matches TRBD1 (5 bases). This sequence was found in a man between 60 and 70 years old with renal cell carcinoma. This CDR3 is CASSLGQAGKAGELFF. The CDR3 nucleotides read TGTGCCAGCAGCTTGGGGCAGGCAGGGAAGGCCGGGGAGCTGTTTTTT.